The 21 T cell receptor beta chains below all came from one sample that was sequenced in a study of CD8 T cells in ankylosing spondylitis. TCRdb re-derived calls from the 5' RACE reads in MiXCR, one entry per CDR3 protein. This table has around 130,000 distinct CDR3 sequences, around 7% appearing once. The sequencing sample was made of blood, either unsorted or a sorted T cell fraction (not recorded which). Every receptor here comes from a male donor with ankylosing spondylitis or in good health (not recorded which).

This clonotype was observed many times. The J gene is TRBJ2-3, the V gene TRBV7-3; D may be TRBD2 (5 bases). The CDR3 is 15 residues long. The ends were cut back, 5 bases at V and 9 bases at J, with 21 bases in the middle. Germline CDR1 is SGHTA and CDR2 is FQGTGA. CDR3 loop: CASSPSTGYATTQYF. DNA for the CDR3: TGTGCCAGCAGCCCCTCGACGGGATACGCTACGACGCAGTATTTT.

This clonotype was detected a few times. The rearrangement uses TRBV7-2 and TRBJ1-4; tentative D call: TRBD1 (5 bases). This CDR3 is built from 16 residues. Germline assignment: CDR1 SGHTA and CDR2 FQGNSA. The ends were cut back, 5 bases at V and 7 bases at J, with 20 bases in the middle. CDR3 in amino acids: CASSPLSGGLREKLFF. CDR3 coding DNA: TGTGCCAGCAGCCCCTTGTCTGGGGGACTACGTGAAAAACTGTTTTTT.

This clonotype was detected ten times or more. The chain joins TRBV5-5 to TRBJ2-5; D call uncertain. Trimming stripped 6 bases from V and 1 base from J, with 10 bases between. This CDR3 spans 13 amino acids. In germline, CDR1 is SGHKS, CDR2 YYEKEE (reference sequence). The CDR3 protein is CASTSDAQETQYF. In DNA form, the CDR3 reads TGTGCCAGCACCTCCGATGCCCAAGAGACCCAGTACTTC.

This clonotype came up many times. The gene calls are TRBV20-1 and TRBJ2-4; D remains ambiguous. The CDR3 has 19 residues. The germline V gene has CDR1 DFQATT and CDR2 SNEGSKA (reference sequence). Deletions cut 0 bases from V and 3 bases from J, with 24 bases between. This CDR3 is CSARDRGIMGMYSKNIQYF. The CDR3 DNA sequence: TGCAGTGCTAGAGATCGTGGGATAATGGGGATGTATAGCAAAAACATTCAGTACTTC.

The chain combines TRBV29-1 with TRBJ2-3; 9 nucleotides agree with TRBD2. V gave up 4 bases and J gave up 2 bases; unmatched junction bases: 7. Germline loops: CDR1 SQVTM, CDR2 ANQGSEA. This CDR3 has 15 residues. The CDR3 bases are TGCAGCGTTGCGGGAGCGGGAGGATTCACAGATACGCAGTATTTT. As protein: CSVAGAGGFTDTQYF.

This clonotype was detected ten times or more. This chain uses TRBV28 with TRBJ2-7; tentative D call: TRBD2 (6 bases). Germline CDR1 MDHEN, CDR2 SYDVKM. There are 13 residues in the CDR3. The V gene lost 7 bases and the J gene lost 7 bases, with 17 bases spanning the gap. The CDR3: CASIYRGSKEQYF. The CDR3 DNA reads TGTGCCAGCATCTATCGGGGGTCTAAAGAGCAGTACTTC.

There are a few counts of this clonotype. The chain links TRBV7-8 to TRBJ1-1, with D unclear. Trimming took 1 base from V and 4 from J, leaving 16 bases between them. The CDR3 is made up of 16 amino acids. The V gene's germline CDR1 is SGHVS and CDR2 FQNEAQ. CDR3 loop: CASSLVGFGVSTEAFF. The DNA of the CDR3 is TGTGCCAGCAGCTTAGTAGGGTTTGGGGTTAGCACTGAAGCTTTCTTT.

This clonotype has at least ten counts. The chain combines TRBV11-2 with TRBJ2-7, with D unresolved. In germline, CDR1 is SGHAT, CDR2 FQNNGV. Deletions cut 0 bases from V and 4 bases from J, with 7 bases between. The CDR3 is 13 residues long. CDR3 residues: CASSLDGVYEQYF. CDR3 coding DNA: TGTGCCAGCAGCTTAGATGGGGTTTACGAGCAGTACTTC.

In this sample, this clonotype turned up many times. The V call is TRBV7-8, the J call TRBJ2-7, with a tentative D call TRBD1 (6 bases). The CDR3 runs 12 residues. Germline V lookup: CDR1 SGHVS, CDR2 FQNEAQ. V lost 6 bases and J 7 bases, leaving 13 bases between the germline ends. CDR3 in amino acids: CASRQGSGEQYF. The CDR3 nucleotides are TGTGCCAGCAGACAGGGCTCGGGAGAGCAGTACTTC. Looking up the rest from reference TRBV7-8 and TRBJ2-7 gives the full variable domain: GAGVSQSPRYKVAKRGQDVALRCDPISGHVSLFWYQQALGQGPEFLTYFQNEAQLDKSGLPSDRFFAERPEGSVSTLKIQRTQQEDSAVYLCASRQGSGEQYFGPGTRLTVT.

This clonotype has a count of ten or more. The CDR3: CASSLERGKQETQYF. In DNA form, the CDR3 reads TGCGCCAGCAGCTTGGAGCGGGGAAAACAAGAGACCCAGTACTTC. The chain employs TRBV5-1 and TRBJ2-5; TRBD2 aligns across 7 bases. Looked up from germline, CDR1 is SGHRS and CDR2 is YFSETQ. With 0 bases clipped from V and 2 bases from J, the junction kept 4 bases outside the gene matches. CDR3 size: 15 residues.

This clonotype was found many times. This rearrangement joins TRBV28 to TRBJ2-7; perhaps TRBD1 as D (6 bases). In germline, CDR1 is MDHEN, CDR2 SYDVKM. V lost 6 bases, J lost 2 bases, and 17 bases lay in between. The CDR3 spans 15 residues. CDR3 in DNA: TGTGCCAGCAGCCCCGACAGGCGACCGGCCTACGAGCAGTACTTC. Translated: CASSPDRRPAYEQYF.

This clonotype was found many times. The chain links TRBV20-1 to TRBJ1-1, with D hard to call. V shed 3 bases and J shed 2 bases, with 10 bases lying between them. Germline assignment: CDR1 DFQATT and CDR2 SNEGSKA (reference sequence). CDR3 size: 13 residues. The CDR3 DNA sequence: TGCAGTGCTAGTGCACCCCTTAACACTGAAGCTTTCTTT. Its protein product is CSASAPLNTEAFF.

At least ten counts were recorded for this clonotype. The chain recombines TRBV12-3 or TRBV12-4 with TRBJ1-2; D unresolved. The CDR3 covers 13 residues. Between the trimmed V and J ends, which lost 0 bases and 9 bases, there was a span of 11 bases. The CDR3 here is CASSLASTGRYTF. The CDR3, as DNA: TGTGCCAGCAGTTTAGCCTCGACGGGCCGCTACACCTTC.

The gene calls are TRBV12-3 or TRBV12-4 and TRBJ2-7; D is unclear. CDR3 length: 13 residues. V dropped 5 bases and J dropped 0 bases, with 8 bases sitting between them. The CDR3 DNA is TGTGCCAGCAGTACTGGCCACTCCTACGAGCAGTACTTC. It is translated as CASSTGHSYEQYF.

This clonotype was seen many times. This chain joins TRBV29-1 and TRBJ2-3; no clear D. Per the germline V gene, CDR1 is SQVTM and CDR2 is ANQGSEA. V dropped 5 bases and J dropped 1 base, with 7 bases sitting between them. The CDR3 runs to 12 residues. CDR3 bases: TGCAGCGTTCGAAGCGGCACAGATACGCAGTATTTT. This sequence encodes CSVRSGTDTQYF.

The genes are TRBV12-3 or TRBV12-4 and TRBJ2-7; 7 bases match TRBD1. The ends lost 3 bases at V and 2 bases at J; junction bases unmatched: 7. The CDR3 is made up of 15 amino acids. CDR3 sequence reads: CASSFARQGAYEQYF. For the CDR3, the DNA is TGTGCCAGCAGTTTCGCGCGGCAGGGGGCCTACGAGCAGTACTTC.

Ten or more counts support this clonotype. V gene TRBV18 combines with J gene TRBJ2-3; 11 bases fit TRBD1. The CDR3 runs 18 residues. Germline CDR1 KGHSH, CDR2 LQKENI. The V gene end was trimmed by 0 bases and the J gene end by 6 bases; junction bases not matched to a gene: 11. The CDR3: CASSPPIGTGGSQDTQYF. The DNA for the CDR3 is TGTGCCAGCTCACCACCAATCGGGACAGGGGGAAGTCAGGATACGCAGTATTTT.

This clonotype was seen repeatedly, ten times or more. This chain joins TRBV29-1 and TRBJ1-1; D gene uncertain. From germline, CDR1 is SQVTM and CDR2 ANQGSEA. The CDR3 spans 13 residues. V gave up 4 bases and J gave up 0 bases, with 9 bases separating them. CDR3 sequence reads: CSVVRQMNTEAFF. The CDR3 nucleotides read TGCAGCGTTGTCCGGCAAATGAACACTGAAGCTTTCTTT.

The sample holds many counts of this clonotype. The chain uses TRBV7-9 and TRBJ1-2, with a weak D call TRBD1 (6 bases). V was clipped by 1 base and J by 8 bases, with 14 bases between them. The CDR3 is made up of 14 amino acids. Germline loops: CDR1 SEHNR, CDR2 FQNEAQ (reference sequence). The CDR3 here is CASSLDGGGYGYTF. Written as DNA, the CDR3 is TGTGCCAGCAGCTTAGATGGAGGGGGTTACGGCTACACCTTC.

V usage is TRBV5-1 and J usage is TRBJ1-3; D may be TRBD1 (6 bases). V lost 4 bases and J 3 bases, leaving 17 bases between the germline ends. The CDR3 sequence is 16 residues long. Germline CDR1 and CDR2: SGHRS and YFSETQ. CDR3: CASSEAGGLFGNTIYF. CDR3 in DNA: TGCGCCAGCAGCGAAGCCGGGGGGCTCTTTGGAAACACCATATATTTT.

This clonotype was found many times. V usage is TRBV2 and J usage is TRBJ2-7; unclear D gene. This CDR3 is built from 10 residues. The V gene's germline CDR1 is SNHLY and CDR2 FYNNEI. V was clipped by 8 bases and J by 6 bases, with 8 bases between them. The CDR3 loop reads CASAPGEQYF. CDR3 nucleotide sequence: TGTGCCAGCGCCCCCGGCGAGCAGTACTTC.